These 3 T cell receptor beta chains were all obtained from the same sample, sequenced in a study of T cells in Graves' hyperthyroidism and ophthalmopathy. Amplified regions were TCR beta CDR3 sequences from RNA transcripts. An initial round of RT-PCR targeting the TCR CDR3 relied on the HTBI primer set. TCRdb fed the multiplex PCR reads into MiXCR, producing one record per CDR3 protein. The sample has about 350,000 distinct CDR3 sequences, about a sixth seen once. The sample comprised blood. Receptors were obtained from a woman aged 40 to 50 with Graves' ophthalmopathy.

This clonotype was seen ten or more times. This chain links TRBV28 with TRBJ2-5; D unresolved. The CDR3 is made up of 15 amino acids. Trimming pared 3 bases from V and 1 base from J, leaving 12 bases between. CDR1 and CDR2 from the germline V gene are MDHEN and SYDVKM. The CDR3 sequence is CASSFLVLGQETQYF. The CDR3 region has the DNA TGTGCCAGCAGTTTCCTTGTGCTAGGCCAAGAGACCCAGTACTTC.

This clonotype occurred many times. The CDR3 spells CASSAGGQNTEAFF. CDR3 sequence (DNA): TGTGCCAGCAGCGCAGGGGGTCAGAACACTGAAGCTTTCTTT. The genes are TRBV9 and TRBJ1-1, with 7 bases lining up with TRBD1. The CDR3 contains 14 residues. Germline CDR1 is SGDLS and CDR2 is YYNGEE. The V and J ends lost 3 bases and 1 base, in that order; junction bases with no gene match: 3.

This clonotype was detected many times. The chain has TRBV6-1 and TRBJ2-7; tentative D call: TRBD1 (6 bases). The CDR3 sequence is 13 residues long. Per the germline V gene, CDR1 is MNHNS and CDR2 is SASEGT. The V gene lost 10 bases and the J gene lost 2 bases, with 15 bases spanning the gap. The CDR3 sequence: CATQQGRAYEQYF. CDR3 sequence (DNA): TGTGCCACCCAACAGGGTCGTGCCTACGAGCAGTACTTC.